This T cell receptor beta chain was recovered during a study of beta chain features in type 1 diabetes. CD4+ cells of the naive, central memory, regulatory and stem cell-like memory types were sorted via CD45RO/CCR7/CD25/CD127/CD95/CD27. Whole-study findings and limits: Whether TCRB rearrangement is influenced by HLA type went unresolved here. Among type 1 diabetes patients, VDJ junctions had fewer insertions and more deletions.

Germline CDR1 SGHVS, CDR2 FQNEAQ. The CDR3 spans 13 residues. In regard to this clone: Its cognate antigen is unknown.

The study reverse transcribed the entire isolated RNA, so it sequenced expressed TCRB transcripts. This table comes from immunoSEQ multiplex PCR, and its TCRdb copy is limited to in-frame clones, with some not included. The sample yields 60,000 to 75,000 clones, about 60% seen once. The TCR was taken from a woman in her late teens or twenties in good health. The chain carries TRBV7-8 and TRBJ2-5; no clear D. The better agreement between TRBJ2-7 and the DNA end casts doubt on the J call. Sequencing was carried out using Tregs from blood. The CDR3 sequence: CASSAPPSYEQYF. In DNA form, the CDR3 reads TGTGCCAGCAGCGCGCCCCCGTCCTACGAGCAGTACTTC.